This T cell receptor beta chain emerged from a study of cytotoxic CD8 clonotypes in ibrutinib-treated CLL. Study overall: Across the patients, about a dozen were relapsed/refractory, about 14 treatment-naive and approximately 17 IGHV unmutated. There were, on average, about 260,000 productive templates and tens of thousands of productive rearrangements per sample.

Genomic DNA (around 2 micrograms) was obtained from cryopreserved PBMCs for construction of TCR beta libraries. Points on this clone: Germline and junction disagree at one end, which may indicate a read error.

Method: immunoSEQ multiplex PCR; TCRdb's copy keeps in-frame clones and lacks some. The table includes some 300,000 clones, about 80% detected once. The germline V gene encodes CDR1 SNHLY and CDR2 FYNNEI. The CDR3 runs 13 residues. The TCR was taken from a human donor with chronic lymphocytic leukemia. The chain joins TRBV2 to TRBJ1-1; D not certain. Sequenced here: PBMCs, sampled before ibrutinib treatment. CDR3 DNA: TGTGCCAGCAGCGAAGGGATCAGGACTGAAGCTTTCTTT. Translated, it gives CASSEGIRTEAFF. Together with reference TRBV2 and TRBJ1-1, the CDR3 gives the full variable domain: EPEVTQTPSHQVTQMGQEVILRCVPISNHLYFYWYRQILGQKVEFLVSFYNNEISEKSEIFDDQFSVERPDGSNFTLKIRSTKLEDSAMYFCASSEGIRTEAFFGQGTRLTVV.